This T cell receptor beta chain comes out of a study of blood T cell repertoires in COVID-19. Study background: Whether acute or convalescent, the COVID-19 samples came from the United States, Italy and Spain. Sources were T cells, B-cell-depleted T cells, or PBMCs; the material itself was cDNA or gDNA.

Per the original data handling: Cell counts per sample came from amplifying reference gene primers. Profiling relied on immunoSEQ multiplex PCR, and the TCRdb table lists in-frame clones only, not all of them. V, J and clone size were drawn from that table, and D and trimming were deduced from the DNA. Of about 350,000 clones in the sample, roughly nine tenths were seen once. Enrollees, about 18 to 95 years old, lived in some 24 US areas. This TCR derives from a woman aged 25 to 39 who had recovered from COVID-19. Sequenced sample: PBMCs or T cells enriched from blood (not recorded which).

This chain's CDR3 is CASSSLERGADTQYF. CDR3 DNA sequence: TGTGCCAGCAGTTCCCTCGAGCGGGGGGCAGATACGCAGTATTTT. The V gene is TRBV28, the J gene TRBJ2-3, with 9 positions matching TRBD2. The CDR3 totals 15 residues. V was pared by 4 bases and J by 4 bases, with 6 bases of the junction left unmatched. The germline CDR1 and CDR2 sequences are MDHEN and SYDVKM.